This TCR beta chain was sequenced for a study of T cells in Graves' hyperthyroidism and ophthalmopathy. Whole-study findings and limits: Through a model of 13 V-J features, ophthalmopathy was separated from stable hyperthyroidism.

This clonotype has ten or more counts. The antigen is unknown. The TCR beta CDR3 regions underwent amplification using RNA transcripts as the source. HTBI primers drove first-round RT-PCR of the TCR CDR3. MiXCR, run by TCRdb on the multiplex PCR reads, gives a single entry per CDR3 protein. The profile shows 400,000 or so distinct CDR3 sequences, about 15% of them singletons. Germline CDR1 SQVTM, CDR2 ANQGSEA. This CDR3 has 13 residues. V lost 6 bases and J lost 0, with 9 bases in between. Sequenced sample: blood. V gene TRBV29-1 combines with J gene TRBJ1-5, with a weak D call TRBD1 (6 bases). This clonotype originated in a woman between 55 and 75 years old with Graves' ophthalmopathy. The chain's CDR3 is CSVGASSNQPQHF. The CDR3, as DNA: TGCAGCGTGGGGGCCTCTAGCAATCAGCCCCAGCATTTT.